These 25 T cell receptor beta chains came from one sample sequenced in a study of cytomegalovirus exposure and HLA in healthy donors. The PCR contained 60 Vbeta and 13 Jbeta primers. Sequenced by immunoSEQ multiplex PCR; TCRdb stores in-frame clones only, minus some. The data contain a few hundred thousand clones, roughly 75% of them seen just once; the ten biggest clones take up under 2%. The sample taken for sequencing was PBMCs. These receptors were taken from a young woman in good health and CMV-seronegative.

The V and J genes are TRBV7-9 and TRBJ1-2, with TRBD1 matching 8 bases. Trimming cost V 5 bases and J 4 bases; bases outside gene matches: 6. The germline V gene encodes CDR1 SEHNR and CDR2 FQNEAQ (reference sequence). This CDR3 contains 14 residues. CDR3 protein: CASSPTGVGYGYTF. In DNA form, the CDR3 reads TGTGCCAGCAGCCCGACAGGGGTAGGCTATGGCTACACCTTC.

This chain uses TRBV6-1 with TRBJ1-2, with 9 bases identical to TRBD1. CDR1 and CDR2 from the germline V gene are MNHNS and SASEGT. The CDR3 is 14 amino acids. V shed 6 bases, J shed 6 bases, and the junction held 8 bases outside the gene matches. CDR3 in amino acids: CASSHRGLGDGYTF. For the CDR3, the DNA is TGTGCCAGCAGCCACAGGGGGCTAGGTGATGGCTACACCTTC.

This clone came up a few times. This chain connects TRBV5-5 to TRBJ2-3, with D possibly TRBD2 on 7 matching bases. V was cut by 4 bases and J by 0 bases, with 15 bases left in between. The CDR3 runs to 16 residues. CDR1 is SGHKS, CDR2 YYEKEE, per germline (reference sequence). The DNA of the CDR3 is TGTGCCAGCAGCCGGCGGGGCGGGGGCAGCACAGATACGCAGTATTTT. It codes for CASSRRGGGSTDTQYF.

In this sample, this clone turned up once. The chain recombines TRBV7-9 with TRBJ2-1, with 7 positions matching TRBD1. Germline CDR1 SEHNR, CDR2 FQNEAQ (reference sequence). Losses at the gene ends were 4 bases for V and 3 bases for J; bases not matched to a gene: 6. The CDR3 has 15 residues. The chain's CDR3 is CASSSGTALYNEQFF. The CDR3 bases are TGTGCCAGCAGCTCCGGGACAGCTCTCTACAATGAGCAGTTCTTC.

Turning to this clone: The junction does not match germline at one end; this may be a read error. This chain joins TRBV14 and TRBJ1-1, with D possibly matching TRBD1 (6 bases). Germline V gene sequence: CDR1 SGHDN, CDR2 FVKESK. The CDR3 contains 11 residues. The CDR3 sequence: CASSQGQYPFF. The CDR3 region has the DNA TGCGCCAGCAGCCAAGGACAGTACCCTTTCTTT. The full variable domain, in which reference TRBV14 and TRBJ1-1 provide the parts outside the CDR3, is EAGVTQFPSHSVIEKGQTVTLRCDPISGHDNLYWYRRVMGKEIKFLLHFVKESKQDESGMPNNRFLAERTGGTYSTLKVQPAELEDSGVYFCASSQGQYPFFGQGTRLTVV.

Worth noting for this clone: A read error may account for a junction end that differs from germline. The chain joins TRBV5-1 to TRBJ1-4, with 10 positions matching TRBD1. Per germline, CDR1 SGHRS and CDR2 YFSETQ. This CDR3 spans 15 amino acids. The CDR3 loop reads CASSPGGTGDEKLLF. CDR3 bases: TGCGCCAGCAGCCCCGGAGGGACAGGGGACGAAAAACTGCTTTTT.

This clone was seen only once. The chain carries TRBV19 and TRBJ2-3, with 13 bases matching TRBD2. The V segment lost 5 bases and the J segment 6 bases; nucleotides outside the gene matches: 11. The CDR3 totals 17 residues. Germline CDR1 is LNHDA and CDR2 is SQIVND (reference sequence). This CDR3 is CASSFPRTSGGPDTQYF. The CDR3 nucleotides read TGTGCCAGTAGTTTCCCACGGACTAGCGGGGGCCCCGATACGCAGTATTTT.

With respect to this clone: One end of the junction varies from germline; a read error may be responsible. The genes are TRBV30 and TRBJ1-5, with unresolved D. The CDR3 contains 18 residues. The germline V gene encodes CDR1 GTSNPN and CDR2 SVGIG (reference sequence). The CDR3 DNA sequence: TGTGCCTCGAGTTTTCCCGGGAGCCACGCCAATAGCAATCAGCCCCAGCATTTT. Translation gives CASSFPGSHANSNQPQHF.

This clone has only a few counts. The V call is TRBV25-1, the J call TRBJ2-1, with TRBD2 as a possible D gene (6 bases). This CDR3 comprises 13 residues. Germline V gene sequence: CDR1 MGHDK, CDR2 SYGVNS. Trimming removed 3 bases from V and 12 bases from J, with 15 bases in between. The CDR3 region is CASSDRLVELQFF. The CDR3 bases are TGTGCCAGCAGTGATCGACTAGTCGAGTTGCAGTTCTTC.

The chain links TRBV4-1 to TRBJ2-1; TRBD2 aligns across 9 bases. The germline gives CDR1 MGHRA, CDR2 YSYEKL. With V trimmed by 4 bases and J by 6 bases, 7 bases remained unmatched. The CDR3 is made up of 15 amino acids. This chain's CDR3 is CASSPAGTSLNEQFF. In DNA, the CDR3 is TGCGCCAGCAGCCCGGCCGGGACTAGCCTCAATGAGCAGTTCTTC.

CDR3 loop: CAWTPRGAWAGEQYF. CDR3 nucleotides: TGTGCCTGGACCCCGCGGGGGGCTTGGGCGGGAGAGCAGTACTTC. The chain links TRBV30 to TRBJ2-7; 8 bases line up with TRBD2. The ends lost 4 bases at V and 7 bases at J; junction bases unmatched: 15. This CDR3 contains 15 residues. Per germline, CDR1 GTSNPN and CDR2 SVGIG (reference sequence).

This clone is a singleton in its sample. The same CDR3 arises from other DNA sequences in this sample as well. The rearrangement uses TRBV6-1 and TRBJ1-2; D remains unclear. Germline V lookup: CDR1 MNHNS, CDR2 SASEGT. V lost 9 bases and J lost 2, with 7 bases in between. This CDR3 region has 11 residues. The CDR3 sequence is CASAGNYGYTF. CDR3 DNA sequence: TGTGCCAGTGCGGGAAACTATGGCTACACCTTC.

The rearrangement links TRBV4-1 to TRBJ2-3; TRBD1 agrees at 8 bases. Germline trimming cut 0 bases from V and 2 bases from J; bases unmatched to any gene: 7. The CDR3 sequence is 17 residues long. Germline lookup yields CDR1 MGHRA and CDR2 YSYEKL. CDR3 region: CASSQDPSTGATDTQYF. The CDR3 region has the DNA TGCGCCAGCAGCCAAGATCCTTCGACAGGGGCCACAGATACGCAGTATTTT.

This clone was seen only a few times. The gene calls are TRBV27 and TRBJ1-4; TRBD1 might be the D (6 bases). This CDR3 has 13 amino acids. In germline, CDR1 is MNHEY, CDR2 SMNVEV (reference sequence). V was shortened by 3 bases and J by 6 bases, with 8 bases between the two germline ends. The CDR3 protein is CASSFQGYEKLFF. The CDR3 DNA sequence: TGTGCCAGCAGTTTCCAGGGGTATGAAAAACTGTTTTTT. The variable domain in full, with the rest retrieved from reference TRBV27 and TRBJ1-4, is EAQVTQNPRYLITVTGKKLTVTCSQNMNHEYMSWYRQDPGLGLRQIYYSMNVEVTDKGDVPEGYKVSRKEKRNFPLILESPSPNQTSLYFCASSFQGYEKLFFGSGTQLSVL.

This clone was counted only a few times. One junction end does not reproduce the germline sequence, and a read error may be involved. The chain couples TRBV7-7 to TRBJ2-2; maybe TRBD2 (6 bases). This CDR3 is 15 amino acids long. Germline V gene lookup returns CDR1 SSHAT and CDR2 FNYEAQ (reference sequence). DNA for the CDR3: TGTGCTAGCAGCCCTCTGCGGGGGAACACCGGGGAGCTGTTTTTT. This encodes CASSPLRGNTGELFF.

The V gene is TRBV4-2, the J gene TRBJ2-5; 10 bases are shared with TRBD1. CDR1 and CDR2 (germline): LGHNA, YNFKEQ. V trimming: 4 bases; J trimming: 4 bases; junction bases outside the gene matches: 6. CDR3 length equals 15 residues. CDR3 sequence (DNA): TGTGCCAGCAGCCGACAGGGGGCGAGGGGAGAGACCCAGTACTTC. As protein: CASSRQGARGETQYF.

The chain uses TRBV6-6 and TRBJ1-2; 8 bases line up with TRBD1. Germline V gene lookup returns CDR1 MNHNY and CDR2 SVGAGI (reference sequence). The CDR3 spans 12 residues. The V and J ends lost 7 bases and 5 bases, in that order; junction bases with no gene match: 3. CDR3 residues: CASTQGAYGYTF. For the CDR3, the DNA is TGTGCCAGCACCCAGGGGGCTTATGGCTACACCTTC.

This chain connects TRBV6-5 to TRBJ2-7; 8 positions agree with TRBD1. CDR1 is MNHEY and CDR2 is SVGAGI in the germline V gene. The J segment lost 3 bases and the V segment lost 5 bases, leaving 6 bases of the junction unmatched. The CDR3 runs to 14 residues. This CDR3 reads CASSPDRGRYEQYF. The CDR3 DNA reads as TGTGCCAGCAGTCCCGACAGGGGCCGCTACGAGCAGTACTTC.

This clone was detected once. The chain recombines TRBV6-6 with TRBJ2-7, with 11 bases lining up with TRBD1. Germline V gives CDR1 MNHNY, CDR2 SVGAGI (reference sequence). The junction had 2 bases not matched to a gene; V was cut back by 7 bases and J by 0 bases. The CDR3 is 14 amino acids. The CDR3 DNA follows: TGTGCCAGCACCGGGACAGGGGGCTCCTACGAGCAGTACTTC. Translating gives CASTGTGGSYEQYF.

V is TRBV5-8 and J is TRBJ1-5, with 7 bases lining up with TRBD1. CDR1 and CDR2 from the germline V gene are SGHTS and YDEGEE. The CDR3 is 14 residues long. CDR3 sequence (DNA): TGTGGGTCTGAGGAAACAGGGGCAAATCAGCCCCAGCATTTT. Residues: CGSEETGANQPQHF. The full variable domain, in which reference TRBV5-8 and TRBJ1-5 provide the parts outside the CDR3, is EAGVTQSPTHLIKTRGQQATLRCSPISGHTSVYWYQQALGLGLQFLLWYDEGEERNRGNFPPRFSGRQFPNYSSELNVNALELEDSALYLCGSEETGANQPQHFGDGTRLSIL.

The V call is TRBV5-1, the J call TRBJ2-2, with D maybe TRBD1 (5 bases). V lost 0 bases and J lost 0, with 9 bases in between. Germline assignment: CDR1 SGHRS and CDR2 YFSETQ. The CDR3 sequence is 16 residues long. The DNA of the CDR3 is TGCGCCAGCAGCTTGGGACAGCATGCGAACACCGGGGAGCTGTTTTTT. Translated: CASSLGQHANTGELFF.

The chain carries TRBV29-1 and TRBJ2-1; 7 bases agree with TRBD1. The V gene end was trimmed by 8 bases and the J gene end by 7 bases; junction bases not matched to a gene: 17. Germline CDR1 is SQVTM and CDR2 is ANQGSEA. The CDR3 has 15 residues. CDR3 in DNA: TGCAGCTCCTTTAGGGGGCCCTCTACAGTAAATGAGCAGTTCTTC. This sequence encodes CSSFRGPSTVNEQFF.

This clone was recorded a few times. V is TRBV5-1 and J is TRBJ1-4, with 8 bases fitting TRBD1. This CDR3 contains 14 residues. Germline CDR1 reads SGHRS; CDR2 reads YFSETQ. V was clipped by 0 bases and J by 6 bases; unmatched bases: 1. The CDR3 sequence: CASSLVQGDEKLFF. The CDR3 DNA is TGCGCCAGCAGCTTGGTACAGGGGGATGAAAAACTGTTTTTT.

The chain combines TRBV5-1 with TRBJ2-1; no clear D gene. The germline gives CDR1 SGHRS, CDR2 YFSETQ. There are 15 residues in the CDR3. Trimming removed 4 bases from V and 0 bases from J, with 11 bases in between. The CDR3: CASSPGDSSYNEQFF. For the CDR3, the DNA is TGCGCCAGCAGCCCAGGCGATAGCTCCTACAATGAGCAGTTCTTC.

This clone showed up just once. The chain combines TRBV6-5 with TRBJ1-1; 9 bases line up with TRBD1. Germline V gene lookup returns CDR1 MNHEY and CDR2 SVGAGI. The ends lost 6 bases at V and 4 bases at J; junction bases unmatched: 6. The CDR3 runs 14 residues. CDR3 nucleotide sequence: TGTGCCAGCAGGACCGGGACAGGGTCCACTGAAGCTTTCTTT. Translation gives CASRTGTGSTEAFF.